This is a list of T cell receptor beta chains from one sample in a study of neoadjuvant nivolumab and ipilimumab in lung cancer. The method was immunoSEQ multiplex PCR; TCRdb's version includes in-frame clones alone and lacks a portion of them. This sample carries approximately 2,100 clones, around 84% of them seen once, and the ten largest clones take over 9%. Sequenced here: adjacent normal lung tissue, sampled after neoadjuvant nivolumab, alone or with ipilimumab, at or shortly before surgery. All receptors come from an adult with non-small cell lung cancer. Both conserved end residues are part of each CDR3. The order of the fields is J gene, V gene, clone size, D gene, CDR3 protein, CDR3 DNA. D genes are given only for firm matches. Where a row states a size, it is once, few, many or the class of an expanded clone; other rows omit it.

>TRBJ1-2|TRBV19|NA|TRBD1
CASKPGTGGRYGYTF
TGTGCCAGTAAACCCGGGACAGGGGGCCGGTATGGCTACACCTTC
>TRBJ2-1|TRBV2|NA|TRBD2
CASISSGDSYNEQFF
TGTGCCAGCATCTCTAGCGGGGACTCCTACAATGAGCAGTTCTTC
>TRBJ2-3|TRBV5-5|NA|TRBD1
CASSSQGAGDTQYF
TGTGCCAGCAGCTCACAGGGGGCAGGGGATACGCAGTATTTT
>TRBJ1-5|TRBV28|NA|NA
CASSPRMSEAPQHF
TGTGCCAGCAGTCCACGGATGTCGGAAGCGCCCCAGCATTTT
>TRBJ1-5|TRBV29-1|NA|NA
CSVVDRSNQPQHF
TGCAGCGTTGTTGACCGTAGCAATCAGCCCCAGCATTTT
>TRBJ1-2|TRBV7-8|NA|NA
CASSLALTGVSGYTF
TGTGCCAGCAGCTTAGCGCTAACGGGAGTTTCTGGCTACACCTTC
>TRBJ2-3|TRBV10-3|NA|NA
CAISDGVGTQYF
TGTGCCATCAGTGACGGTGTTGGAACGCAGTATTTT
>TRBJ2-2|TRBV6-1|NA|NA
CASSGGAVTTGELFF
TGTGCCAGCAGTGGGGGCGCTGTAACCACCGGGGAGCTGTTTTTT
>TRBJ2-7|TRBV28|NA|TRBD2
CASSLALSGGYEQYF
TGTGCCAGCAGCCTCGCCCTTAGCGGGGGCTACGAGCAGTACTTC
>TRBJ1-2|TRBV9|once|TRBD1
CASSVGGQGAFKKGYGYTF
TGTGCCAGCAGCGTGGGGGGACAGGGGGCCTTCAAAAAGGGCTATGGCTACACCTTC
>TRBJ2-7|TRBV27|NA|NA
CASSRGVVYEQYF
TGTGCCAGCAGTCGAGGGGTAGTCTACGAGCAGTACTTC
>TRBJ2-7|TRBV9|NA|NA
CASSPRPLLEQYF
TGTGCCAGCAGCCCCCGACCCCTCCTCGAGCAGTACTTC
>TRBJ2-4|TRBV9|few|NA
CASSVGGANIQYF
TGTGCCAGCAGCGTTGGCGGGGCGAACATTCAGTACTTC
>TRBJ2-7|TRBV11-1|NA|NA
CASSFEDPYEQYF
TGTGCCAGCAGCTTTGAGGACCCCTACGAGCAGTACTTC
>TRBJ1-2|TRBV29-1|NA|TRBD1
CSVEVGGQGASGYTF
TGCAGCGTTGAAGTTGGGGGACAGGGGGCGAGTGGCTACACCTTC
>TRBJ2-7|TRBV6-5|NA|TRBD2
CASSRPGLLSYEQYF
TGTGCCAGCAGCCGGCCGGGACTACTCTCCTACGAGCAGTACTTC
>TRBJ1-2|TRBV9|once|NA
CASSAVQGTYGYTF
TGTGCCAGCAGCGCCGTACAGGGAACCTATGGCTACACCTTC
>TRBJ1-1|TRBV12-5|NA|NA
CASGLDVGGAFF
TGTGCTAGTGGTTTGGACGTTGGGGGAGCTTTCTTT
>TRBJ2-1|TRBV9|NA|NA
CASSPRTGSSYNEQFF
TGTGCCAGCAGCCCCCGGACGGGGAGCTCCTACAATGAGCAGTTCTTC
>TRBJ1-5|TRBV2|NA|NA
CASSDRGRGDSDQPQHF
TGTGCCAGCAGTGACCGGGGCAGAGGGGACTCGGATCAGCCCCAGCATTTT
>TRBJ2-1|TRBV7-2|NA|NA
CASSFSLYNEQFF
TGTGCCAGCAGCTTTTCCCTTTACAATGAGCAGTTCTTC
>TRBJ1-2|TRBV9|NA|TRBD1
CASSVGGQGPGYTF
TGTGCCAGCAGCGTAGGGGGACAGGGACCTGGCTACACCTTC
>TRBJ1-1|TRBV29-1|NA|NA
CSVEGGGNTEAFF
TGCAGCGTTGAAGGCGGGGGGAACACTGAAGCTTTCTTT
>TRBJ1-2|TRBV7-2|few|TRBD1
CASSLGRRGRDGYTF
TGTGCCAGCAGCTTAGGGAGGAGGGGGCGCGATGGCTACACCTTC
>TRBJ1-1|TRBV18|NA|NA
CASSPLPGQGRSEAFF
TGTGCCAGCTCCCCCCTTCCGGGGCAGGGAAGGTCTGAAGCTTTCTTT